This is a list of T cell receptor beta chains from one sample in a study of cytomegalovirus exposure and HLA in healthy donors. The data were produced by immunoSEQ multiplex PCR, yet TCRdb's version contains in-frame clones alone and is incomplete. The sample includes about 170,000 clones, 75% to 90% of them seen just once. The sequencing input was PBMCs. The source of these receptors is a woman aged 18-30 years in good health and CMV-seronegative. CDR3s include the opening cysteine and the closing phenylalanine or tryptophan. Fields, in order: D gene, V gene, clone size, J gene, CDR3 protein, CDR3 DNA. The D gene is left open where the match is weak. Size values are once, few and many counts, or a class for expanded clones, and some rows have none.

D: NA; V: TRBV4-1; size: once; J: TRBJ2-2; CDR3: CASSQVRLTGELFF; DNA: TGCGCCAGCAGCCAAGTTCGTTTAACCGGGGAGCTGTTTTTT
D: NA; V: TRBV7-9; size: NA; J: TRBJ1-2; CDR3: CASSFTGSSVYGYTF; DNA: TGTGCCAGCAGCTTCACAGGTAGTAGTGTCTATGGCTACACCTTC
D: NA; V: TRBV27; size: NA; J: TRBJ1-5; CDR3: CASRRNRDQPQHF; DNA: TGTGCCAGCCGCCGGAACAGGGATCAGCCCCAGCATTTT
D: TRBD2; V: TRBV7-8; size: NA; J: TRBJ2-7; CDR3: CASSPSGGLAEQYF; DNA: TGTGCCAGCAGTCCGTCGGGGGGGCTTGCCGAGCAGTACTTC
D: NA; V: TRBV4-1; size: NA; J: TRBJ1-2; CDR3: CASSQGTTFYGYTF; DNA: TGCGCCAGCAGCCAAGGGACTACCTTCTATGGCTACACCTTC
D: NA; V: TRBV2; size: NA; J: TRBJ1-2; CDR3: CASSEGLGARYGYTF; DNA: TGTGCCAGCAGTGAAGGACTAGGGGCGCGCTATGGCTACACCTTC
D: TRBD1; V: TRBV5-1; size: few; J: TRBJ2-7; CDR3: CASRWSGQGAYEQYF; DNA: TGCGCCAGCAGGTGGTCTGGACAGGGGGCTTACGAGCAGTACTTC
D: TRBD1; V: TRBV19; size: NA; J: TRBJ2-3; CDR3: CASSIPGGRADTQYF; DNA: TGTGCCAGTAGTATCCCAGGGGGTAGGGCAGATACGCAGTATTTT
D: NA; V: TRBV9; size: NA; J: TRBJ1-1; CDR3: CASSVGDTLNTEAFF; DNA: TGTGCCAGCAGCGTAGGGGACACCTTGAACACTGAAGCTTTCTTT
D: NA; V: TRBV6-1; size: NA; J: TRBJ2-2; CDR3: CASSDVRHYTGELFF; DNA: TGTGCCAGCAGTGATGTCAGGCACTACACCGGGGAGCTGTTTTTT
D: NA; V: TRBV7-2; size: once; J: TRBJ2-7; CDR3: CASSQASEVTYEQYF; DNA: TGTGCCAGCAGCCAAGCATCAGAGGTGACCTACGAGCAGTACTTC
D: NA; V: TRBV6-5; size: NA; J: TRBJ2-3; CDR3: CASTSGDASTDTQYF; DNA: TGTGCCAGCACTTCAGGGGACGCTAGCACAGATACGCAGTATTTT
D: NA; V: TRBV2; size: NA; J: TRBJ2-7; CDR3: CASSVEQGPYF; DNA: TGTGCCAGCAGTGTGGAACAGGGTCCTTACTTC
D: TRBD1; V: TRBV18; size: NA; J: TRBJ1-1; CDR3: CASSPDRGGTEAFF; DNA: TGTGCCAGCTCACCAGACAGGGGAGGCACTGAAGCTTTCTTT
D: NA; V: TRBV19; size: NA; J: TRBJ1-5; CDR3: CASSIKAHYSNQPQHF; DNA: TGTGCCAGTAGTATTAAGGCACACTATAGCAATCAGCCCCAGCATTTT
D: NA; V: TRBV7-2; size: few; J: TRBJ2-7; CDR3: CASSLSLGLSYEQYF; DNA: TGTGCCAGCAGCCTCAGTCTGGGCCTCTCCTACGAGCAGTACTTC
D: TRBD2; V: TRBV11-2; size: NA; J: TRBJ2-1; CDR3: CASSLLAGEDEQFF; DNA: TGTGCCAGCAGCCTGCTGGCGGGAGAGGATGAGCAGTTCTTC
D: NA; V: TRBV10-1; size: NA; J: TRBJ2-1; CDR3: CASSDPSGSSYNEQFF; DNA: TGCGCCAGCAGTGACCCTAGTGGTAGCTCCTACAATGAGCAGTTCTTC
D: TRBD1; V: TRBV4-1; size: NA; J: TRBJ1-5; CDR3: CASSQDRGPGIRQPQHF; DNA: TGCGCCAGCAGCCAAGATAGGGGGCCAGGGATTCGGCAGCCCCAGCATTTT
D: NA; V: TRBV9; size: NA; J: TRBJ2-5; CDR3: CARRFTGTLGETQYF; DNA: TGTGCCAGGCGGTTCACAGGGACCCTAGGCGAGACCCAGTACTTC
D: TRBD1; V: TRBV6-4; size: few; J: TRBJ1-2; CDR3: CASSVDRGLGGYTF; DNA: TGTGCCAGCAGTGTCGACAGGGGGCTAGGTGGCTACACCTTC
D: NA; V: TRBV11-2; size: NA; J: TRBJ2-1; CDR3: CASSLVRDEQFF; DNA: TGTGCCAGCAGCTTAGTTCGGGATGAGCAGTTCTTC